This entry lists 25 T cell receptor beta chains sequenced from one sample in a study of response to subunit inactivated influenza vaccine. TCRdb re-called the RT-PCR reads with MiXCR, one entry per CDR3 protein. Altogether about 650,000 distinct CDR3 sequences are present, about 15% being singletons, with the ten largest covering around a tenth. Sequenced here: PBMCs from blood, sampled 11 to 12 days after vaccination. These receptors originate from a man aged 50 or older who received an inactivated influenza vaccine.

The rearrangement uses TRBV9 and TRBJ2-5; either TRBD1 or TRBD2 may supply D (6 bases each). The V and J ends lost 3 bases and 1 base respectively, with 13 bases between them. Germline CDR1 SGDLS, CDR2 YYNGEE. The CDR3 contains 15 residues. CDR3 bases: TGTGCCAGCAGCGCTCCCGGAGGGGGCCAAGAGACCCAGTACTTC. This translates into CASSAPGGGQETQYF.

This sequence joins TRBV5-1 and TRBJ2-3; a weak D match, TRBD1 (6 bases). The CDR3 loop spans 14 amino acids. Germline V CDR1 and CDR2: SGHRS, YFSETQ. Trimming removed 7 bases from V and 0 bases from J, with 12 bases in between. CDR3 sequence: CASSGTTSTDTQYF. CDR3 DNA sequence: TGCGCCAGCTCCGGGACAACAAGCACAGATACGCAGTATTTT.

This clonotype was recorded a few times. The chain combines TRBV10-3 with TRBJ2-7, with D perhaps being TRBD1 or TRBD2 (5 bases each). Trimming removed 6 bases at V and 3 bases at J, with 12 bases between. This CDR3 is built from 13 residues. Germline loops: CDR1 ENHRY, CDR2 SYGVKD. CDR3 DNA sequence: TGTGCCATCAGCGGCCGGGACGGCTACGAGCAGTACTTC. It specifies CAISGRDGYEQYF.

This clonotype was observed many times. The rearrangement links TRBV12-3 or TRBV12-4 to TRBJ2-5; 11 bases fit TRBD2. There are 16 residues in the CDR3. Germline trimming cut 6 bases from V and 0 bases from J; bases unmatched to any gene: 6. For the CDR3, the DNA is TGTGCCAGCAGCCCCGGACTAGCGGGCTACCAAGAGACCCAGTACTTC. Protein product: CASSPGLAGYQETQYF.

This chain joins TRBV12-3 or TRBV12-4 and TRBJ2-7, with D tentatively TRBD1 (5 bases). This CDR3 is 13 amino acids long. V lost 6 bases to trimming and J lost 4 bases, with 13 bases between them. CDR3 sequence: CASSLRQLYEQYF. CDR3 nucleotides: TGTGCCAGCAGCCTTCGACAGCTTTACGAGCAGTACTTC.

This clonotype has at least ten counts. The gene calls are TRBV12-3 or TRBV12-4 and TRBJ1-5; D remains ambiguous. The germline V and J ends were trimmed by 6 bases and 8 bases, with 11 bases remaining between them. The CDR3 totals 12 residues. CDR3 residues: CASRSFSEPQHF. In DNA form, the CDR3 reads TGTGCCAGCAGATCATTTTCGGAGCCCCAGCATTTT.

This clonotype has just a few counts. This chain connects TRBV6-2 or TRBV6-3 to TRBJ2-7; tentative D call: TRBD2 (6 bases). This CDR3 comprises 14 residues. V was pared by 0 bases and J by 5 bases, with 11 bases between. Germline V lookup: CDR1 MNHEY, CDR2 SVGEGT. The CDR3: CASSYSGGRHEQYF. In nucleotides, the CDR3 is TGTGCCAGCAGTTACTCGGGAGGCCGCCACGAGCAGTACTTC.

The chain recombines TRBV15 with TRBJ2-3, with 8 bases fitting TRBD2. CDR3 length: 17 residues. The J segment lost 0 bases and the V segment lost 0 bases, leaving 5 bases of the junction unmatched. Germline CDR1 and CDR2: LNHNV and YYDKDF (reference sequence). CDR3 in amino acids: CATSRDTSGSSTDTQYF. DNA for the CDR3: TGTGCCACCAGCAGAGACACTAGCGGATCTAGCACAGATACGCAGTATTTT.

This chain links TRBV4-1 with TRBJ2-7; 13 bases agree with TRBD2. CDR1 and CDR2 from the germline V gene are MGHRA and YSYEKL. The CDR3 has 18 residues. The V segment lost 3 bases and the J segment 1 base; nucleotides outside the gene matches: 9. The CDR3 DNA follows: TGCGCCAGCAGCCACCCGGGACTAGCGGGGCTGAGATCCTACGAGCAGTACTTC. Amino acids: CASSHPGLAGLRSYEQYF.

The V gene is TRBV5-1, the J gene TRBJ2-3; no firm D call. CDR3 size: 14 residues. From germline, CDR1 is SGHRS and CDR2 YFSETQ. Deletions cut 0 bases from V and 4 bases from J, with 9 bases between. The CDR3 reads CASSLGQPPDTQYF. The CDR3, as DNA: TGCGCCAGCAGCTTGGGACAACCACCAGATACGCAGTATTTT.

This clonotype was observed a handful of times. The genes are TRBV6-1 and TRBJ2-7; tentatively, D is TRBD1 (6 bases). Trimming removed 6 bases at V and 0 bases at J, with 12 bases between. The CDR3 consists of 14 residues. Germline CDR1 is MNHNS and CDR2 is SASEGT. CDR3 in DNA: TGTGCCAGCAGGTTCCAGGACAGCTCCTACGAGCAGTACTTC. Translation gives CASRFQDSSYEQYF.

This clonotype showed up just a few times. The chain employs TRBV7-2 and TRBJ2-1; the match to TRBD2 covers 8 bases. The CDR3 is 17 amino acids. Germline loops: CDR1 SGHTA, CDR2 FQGNSA. Trimming took 4 bases from V and 5 from J; bases not matched to a gene: 13. CDR3 nucleotides: TGTGCCAGCAGCTCGCCCACTCCGGGACTAGGCGACAATGAGCAGTTCTTC. Residues: CASSSPTPGLGDNEQFF.

The CDR3 here is CATAGSTDTQYF. The DNA for the CDR3 is TGTGCCACCGCTGGGAGCACAGATACGCAGTATTTT. The chain joins TRBV24-1 to TRBJ2-3; D is ambiguous. Germline CDR1 KGHDR, CDR2 SFDVKD. V dropped 9 bases and J dropped 0 bases, with 6 bases sitting between them. The CDR3 contains 12 residues.

This clonotype was seen many times. This rearrangement joins TRBV29-1 to TRBJ1-1; TRBD1 matches at 11 bases. In germline, CDR1 is SQVTM, CDR2 ANQGSEA. J was trimmed by 1 base and V by 6 bases; bases with no gene match: 1. This CDR3 is built from 13 residues. The CDR3 loop reads CSVGTGGNTEAFF. Written as DNA, the CDR3 is TGCAGCGTCGGGACAGGGGGGAACACTGAAGCTTTCTTT.

This chain uses TRBV15 with TRBJ1-2; D is ambiguous. The CDR3 totals 12 residues. V gave up 1 base and J gave up 8 bases, with 8 bases separating them. The germline CDR1 and CDR2 sequences are LNHNV and YYDKDF (reference sequence). The CDR3 DNA follows: TGTGCCACCAGCAGAGGCTCCTGGGGCTACACCTTC. Translated, it gives CATSRGSWGYTF. The full variable domain, with the rest looked up from reference TRBV15 and TRBJ1-2, is DAMVIQNPRYQVTQFGKPVTLSCSQTLNHNVMYWYQQKSSQAPKLLFHYYDKDFNNEADTPDNFQSRRPNTSFCFLDIRSPGLGDTAMYLCATSRGSWGYTFGSGTRLTVV.

CDR3: CASSLRQGTGYGYTF. The CDR3 DNA is TGTGCCAGCAGCCTCCGACAGGGAACGGGCTATGGCTACACCTTC. The rearrangement links TRBV5-6 to TRBJ1-2; 7 bases map to TRBD1. The trim removed 4 bases at V and 4 bases at J, leaving 10 bases unmatched. CDR1 and CDR2 (germline): SGHDT, YYEEEE. The CDR3 contains 15 residues.

Only a few counts were recorded for this clonotype. This chain joins TRBV5-5 and TRBJ2-7; D is possibly TRBD1 or TRBD2 (5 bases each). Trimming took off 3 bases at V and 2 bases at J, with 15 bases between the two ends. Germline loops: CDR1 SGHKS, CDR2 YYEKEE (reference sequence). The CDR3 consists of 15 residues. The CDR3 sequence: CASSWNWMGAYEQYF. The CDR3 DNA reads as TGTGCCAGCAGCTGGAATTGGATGGGGGCCTACGAGCAGTACTTC.

The rearrangement links TRBV11-3 to TRBJ2-1, with a weak D call TRBD2 (6 bases). Germline CDR1 is SGHNT and CDR2 is YENEEA. This CDR3 comprises 15 residues. V was clipped by 3 bases and J by 0 bases, with 9 bases between them. CDR3 protein: CASSLRGTSYNEQFF. The CDR3 DNA reads TGTGCCAGCAGCTTGCGGGGAACCTCCTACAATGAGCAGTTCTTC.

This clonotype was counted only a few times. The chain joins TRBV20-1 to TRBJ2-7, with 9 bases matching TRBD2. The V segment lost 3 bases and the J segment 6 bases; nucleotides outside the gene matches: 15. Germline-derived CDR1 and CDR2 are DFQATT and SNEGSKA (reference sequence). The CDR3 length is 16 residues. The CDR3 loop is CSASSLVVSGGGEQYF. The DNA for the CDR3 is TGCAGTGCTAGTTCCCTTGTTGTTAGCGGGGGAGGCGAGCAGTACTTC.

The sample holds many counts of this clonotype. The chain carries TRBV10-3 and TRBJ2-2; TRBD2 might be the D (5 bases). This CDR3 comprises 17 residues. Between the trimmed V and J ends, which lost 8 bases and 3 bases, there was a span of 22 bases. CDR1 and CDR2 (germline): ENHRY, SYGVKD. This chain's CDR3 is CAISQQWRAPHTGELFF. The DNA of the CDR3 is TGTGCCATCTCCCAGCAGTGGCGGGCCCCACACACCGGGGAGCTGTTTTTT.

This chain links TRBV10-3 with TRBJ2-7, with D hard to call. V dropped 10 bases and J dropped 2 bases, with 15 bases sitting between them. Germline-derived CDR1 and CDR2 are ENHRY and SYGVKD. The CDR3 contains 13 residues. The CDR3 bases are TGTGCCACACTCGACACGTTGACCTACGAGCAGTACTTC. Protein product: CATLDTLTYEQYF.

The sample holds a few counts of this clonotype. The chain couples TRBV5-1 to TRBJ1-3; D is unresolved. V was cut by 4 bases and J by 0 bases, with 14 bases left in between. CDR3 length: 16 amino acids. Germline assignment: CDR1 SGHRS and CDR2 YFSETQ. In DNA, the CDR3 is TGCGCCAGCAGCCCGGATACAGATTCCTCTGGAAACACCATATATTTT. This encodes CASSPDTDSSGNTIYF.

This sequence joins TRBV15 and TRBJ2-3, with TRBD2 as a possible D gene (6 bases). CDR1 LNHNV and CDR2 YYDKDF come from the germline V gene (reference sequence). The CDR3 consists of 15 residues. Trimming stripped 2 bases from V and 5 bases from J, with 14 bases between. In DNA, the CDR3 is TGTGCCACCAGCAGATCTGGGGAGGTGGGAGATACGCAGTATTTT. This sequence encodes CATSRSGEVGDTQYF.

This sequence joins TRBV20-1 and TRBJ2-5; D ambiguous. This CDR3 comprises 14 residues. V was cut by 0 bases and J by 5 bases, with 13 bases left in between. From germline, CDR1 is DFQATT and CDR2 SNEGSKA (reference sequence). The CDR3 region has the DNA TGCAGTGCTAGAGATTACAAATTGGGGGAGACCCAGTACTTC. It yields the protein CSARDYKLGETQYF.

Only a few counts were recorded for this clonotype. The rearrangement uses TRBV7-8 and TRBJ2-5, with TRBD2 matching over 14 bases. The CDR3 consists of 16 residues. The V gene's germline CDR1 is SGHVS and CDR2 FQNEAQ. The ends lost 5 bases at V and 7 bases at J; junction bases unmatched: 9. The CDR3 region is CASSQFGTSGGWTQYF. The CDR3 nucleotides are TGTGCCAGCAGCCAGTTTGGGACTAGCGGGGGCTGGACCCAGTACTTC.